This T cell receptor beta chain was sequenced in a study of T cells after yellow fever vaccination. Overall study: Researchers used SMART-Seq v4 Ultra Low Input to prepare fractions that had low cell numbers.

The J segment lost 6 bases and the V segment lost 4 bases, leaving 4 bases of the junction unmatched. CDR1 is LGHNA and CDR2 is YSLEER in the germline V gene. The CDR3 contains 16 residues. TCRdb ran MiXCR on the 5' RACE reads and lists one entry per CDR3 protein. The sample has a few hundred thousand distinct CDR3 sequences, approximately 16% seen once. In this sample, this clonotype turned up a few times. This sequence joins TRBV4-3 and TRBJ1-6; 12 bases are a match to TRBD1. The sequence came from a man between 18 and 35 years old who received the YFV17D yellow fever vaccine. The specimen comprised PBMCs, sampled less than 6 days after the first yellow fever vaccination. Here the CDR3 DNA reads TGCGCCAGCAGCCCGGGGACAGGGGGCGGTAATTCACCCCTCCACTTT. Its protein product is CASSPGTGGGNSPLHF.